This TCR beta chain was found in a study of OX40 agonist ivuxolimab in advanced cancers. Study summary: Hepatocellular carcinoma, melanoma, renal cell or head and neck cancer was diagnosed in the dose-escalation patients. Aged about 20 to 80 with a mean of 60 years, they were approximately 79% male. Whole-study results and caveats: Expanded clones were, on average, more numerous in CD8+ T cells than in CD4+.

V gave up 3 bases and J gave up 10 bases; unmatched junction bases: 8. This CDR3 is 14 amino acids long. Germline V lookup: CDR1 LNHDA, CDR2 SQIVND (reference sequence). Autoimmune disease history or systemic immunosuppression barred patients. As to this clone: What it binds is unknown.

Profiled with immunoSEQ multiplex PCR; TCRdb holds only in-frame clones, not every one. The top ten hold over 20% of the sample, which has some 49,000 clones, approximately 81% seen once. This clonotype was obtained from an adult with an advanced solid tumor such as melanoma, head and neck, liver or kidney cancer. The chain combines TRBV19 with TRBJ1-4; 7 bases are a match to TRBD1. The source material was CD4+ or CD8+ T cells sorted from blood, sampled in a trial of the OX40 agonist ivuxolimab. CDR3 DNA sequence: TGTGCCAGTAGTATCTCGGCAGGGGGAAGAAAACTGTTTTTT. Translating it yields CASSISAGGRKLFF.